This TCR beta chain was sequenced for a study of naive and memory T cell subsets. Study results and limitations: Gini index rose across naive, CM, EM and EMRA in CD4 and CD8.

An equimolar mix of two oligonucleotides served as the beta constant-region primer for TRBC1 and TRBC2. Four rounds of PCR amplified the ligated cDNA using nested alpha and beta constant-region primers plus SP2. TCRdb re-called the UMI-ligation and nested PCR reads through MiXCR, storing one row per CDR3 protein. Of about 120,000 distinct CDR3 sequences listed, 36% are singletons. The CDR3 length is 12 residues. CDR1 is SGDLS and CDR2 is YYNGEE in the germline V gene. Trimming removed 1 base at V and 6 bases at J, with 6 bases between. This clonotype has at least ten counts. Its antigen is unidentified.

The chain couples TRBV9 to TRBJ2-3; the D is unclear. The receptor comes from a human donor in good health. Sequenced sample: central memory CD4+ T cells from blood. CDR3 DNA sequence: TGTGCCAGCAGCGTATTGGGCGATACGCAGTATTTT. Translating it yields CASSVLGDTQYF.